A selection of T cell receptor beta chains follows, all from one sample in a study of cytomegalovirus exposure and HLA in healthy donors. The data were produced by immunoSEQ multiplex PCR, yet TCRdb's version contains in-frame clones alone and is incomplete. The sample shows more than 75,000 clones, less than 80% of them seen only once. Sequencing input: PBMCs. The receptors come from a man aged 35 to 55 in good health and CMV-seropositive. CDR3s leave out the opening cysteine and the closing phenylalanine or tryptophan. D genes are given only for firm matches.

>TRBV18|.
ASSPLNTEPGEAF
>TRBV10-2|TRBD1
ASSERAGTAYQPQH
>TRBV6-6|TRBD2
ASSPSGTPGSYEQY
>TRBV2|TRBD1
ASKGTGGSDTQY
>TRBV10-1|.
ASSEGGAGEQY
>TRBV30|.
ACPKGFGSRWTEAF
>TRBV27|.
ASSLVGRASTDTQY
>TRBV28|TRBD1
ASSSGQETYEQY
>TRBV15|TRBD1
ATKTTSRDSSSYEQY
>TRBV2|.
ASSVDSNYGYT
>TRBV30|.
AWSALSGGNQPQH
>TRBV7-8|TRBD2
ASSLAPGGGAGTQY
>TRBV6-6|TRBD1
ASGYSGGPDTQY
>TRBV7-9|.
ASSLAATRGDTQY
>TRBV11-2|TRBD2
ASSQGGQVYEQY
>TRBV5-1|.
ASKGGGGPSYEQY
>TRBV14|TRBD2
ASSLLAGGSYEQY
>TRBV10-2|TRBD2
ASRGGGGRNTQY
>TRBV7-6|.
ASSLALGSSETQY
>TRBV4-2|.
ASSQLGGGGPLEAPEQY
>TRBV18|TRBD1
ASVGQGRTEAF
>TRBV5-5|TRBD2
ASSFSAGGTGELF
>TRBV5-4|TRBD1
ASRAGDRDTYGYI